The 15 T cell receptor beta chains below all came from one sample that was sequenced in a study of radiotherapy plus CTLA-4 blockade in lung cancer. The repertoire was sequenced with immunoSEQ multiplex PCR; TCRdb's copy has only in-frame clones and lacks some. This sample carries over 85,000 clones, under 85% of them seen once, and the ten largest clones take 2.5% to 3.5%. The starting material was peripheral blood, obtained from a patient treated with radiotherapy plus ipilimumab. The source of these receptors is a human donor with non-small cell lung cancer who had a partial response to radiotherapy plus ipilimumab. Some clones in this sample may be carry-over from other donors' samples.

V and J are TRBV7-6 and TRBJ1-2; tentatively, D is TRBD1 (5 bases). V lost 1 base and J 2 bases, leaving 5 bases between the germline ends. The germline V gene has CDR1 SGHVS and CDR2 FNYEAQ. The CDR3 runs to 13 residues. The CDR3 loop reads CASSLGQNYGYTF. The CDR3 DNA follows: TGTGCCAGCAGCTTAGGACAGAACTATGGCTACACCTTC.

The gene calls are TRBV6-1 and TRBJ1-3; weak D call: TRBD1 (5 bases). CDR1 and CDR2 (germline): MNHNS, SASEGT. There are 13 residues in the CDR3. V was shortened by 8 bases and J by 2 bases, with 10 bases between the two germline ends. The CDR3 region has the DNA TGTGCCAGCGGAGGGGTCCCTGGAAACACCATATATTTT. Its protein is CASGGVPGNTIYF.

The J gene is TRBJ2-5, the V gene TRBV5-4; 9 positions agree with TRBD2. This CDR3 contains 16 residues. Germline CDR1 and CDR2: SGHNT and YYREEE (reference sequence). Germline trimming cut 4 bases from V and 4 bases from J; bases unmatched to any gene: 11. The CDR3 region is CASSNGGGRAGETQYF. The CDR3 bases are TGTGCCAGCAGCAATGGGGGCGGGAGGGCTGGAGAGACCCAGTACTTC.

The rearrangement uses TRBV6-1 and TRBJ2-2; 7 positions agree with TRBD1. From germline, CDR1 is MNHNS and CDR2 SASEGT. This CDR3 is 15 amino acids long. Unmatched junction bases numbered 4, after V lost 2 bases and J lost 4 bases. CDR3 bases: TGTGCCAGCAGTGAAATGGACAGGTCCACCGGGGAGCTGTTTTTT. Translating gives CASSEMDRSTGELFF.

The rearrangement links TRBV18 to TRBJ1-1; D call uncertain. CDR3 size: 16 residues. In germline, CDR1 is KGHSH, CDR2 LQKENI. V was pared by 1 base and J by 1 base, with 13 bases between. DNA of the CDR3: TGTGCCAGCTCACCACGAACAGTCCGCGAGAACACTGAAGCTTTCTTT. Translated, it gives CASSPRTVRENTEAFF.

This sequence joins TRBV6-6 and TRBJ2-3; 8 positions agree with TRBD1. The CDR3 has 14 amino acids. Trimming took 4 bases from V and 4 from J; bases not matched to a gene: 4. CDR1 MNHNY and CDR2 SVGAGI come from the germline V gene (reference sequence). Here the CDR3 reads CASSSTGAPDTQYF. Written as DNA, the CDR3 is TGTGCCAGCAGTTCGACAGGGGCCCCAGATACGCAGTATTTT.

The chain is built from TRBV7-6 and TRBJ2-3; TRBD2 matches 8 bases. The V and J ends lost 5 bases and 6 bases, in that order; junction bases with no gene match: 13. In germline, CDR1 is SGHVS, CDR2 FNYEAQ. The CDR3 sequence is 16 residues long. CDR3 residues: CASSPPSGSGRDTQYF. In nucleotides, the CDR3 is TGTGCCAGCAGCCCACCGAGCGGGAGTGGGAGGGATACGCAGTATTTT. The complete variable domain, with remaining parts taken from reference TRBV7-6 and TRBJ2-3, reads GAGVSQSPRYKVTKRGQDVALRCDPISGHVSLYWYRQALGQGPEFLTYFNYEAQQDKSGLPNDRFSAERPEGSISTLTIQRTEQRDSAMYRCASSPPSGSGRDTQYFGPGTRLTVL.

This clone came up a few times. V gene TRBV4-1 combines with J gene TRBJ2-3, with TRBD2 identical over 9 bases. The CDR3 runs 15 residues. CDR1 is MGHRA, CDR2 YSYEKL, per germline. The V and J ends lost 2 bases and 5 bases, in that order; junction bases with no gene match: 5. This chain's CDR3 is CASSQPGLAIDTQYF. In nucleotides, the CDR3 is TGCGCCAGCAGCCAACCCGGACTAGCGATAGATACGCAGTATTTT.

CDR3 sequence: CASSLGRSSGEQFF. The DNA of the CDR3 is TGTGCCAGCAGCTTAGGGCGGAGTTCTGGTGAGCAGTTCTTC. V and J are TRBV11-2 and TRBJ2-1, with unresolved D. CDR1 SGHAT and CDR2 FQNNGV come from the germline V gene. The germline V and J ends were trimmed by 1 base and 9 bases, with 13 bases remaining between them. There are 14 residues in the CDR3.

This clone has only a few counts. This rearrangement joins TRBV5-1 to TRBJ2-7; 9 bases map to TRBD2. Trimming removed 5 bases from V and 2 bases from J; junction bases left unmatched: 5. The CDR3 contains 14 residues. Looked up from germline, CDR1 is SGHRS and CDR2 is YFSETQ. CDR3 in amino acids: CASRASGDTYEQYF. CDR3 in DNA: TGCGCCAGCAGAGCTAGCGGGGATACCTACGAGCAGTACTTC.

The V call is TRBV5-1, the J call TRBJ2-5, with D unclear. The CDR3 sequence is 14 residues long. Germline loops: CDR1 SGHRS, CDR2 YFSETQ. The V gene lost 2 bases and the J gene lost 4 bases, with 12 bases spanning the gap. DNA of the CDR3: TGCGCCAGCAGCTTAGGAGATTCGGGAGAGACCCAGTACTTC. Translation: CASSLGDSGETQYF.

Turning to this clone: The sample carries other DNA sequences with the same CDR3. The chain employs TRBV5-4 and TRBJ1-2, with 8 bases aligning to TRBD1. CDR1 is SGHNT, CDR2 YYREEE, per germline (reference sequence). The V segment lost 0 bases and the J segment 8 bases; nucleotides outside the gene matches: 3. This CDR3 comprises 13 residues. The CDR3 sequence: CASSLGGQGGYTF. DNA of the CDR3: TGTGCCAGCAGCTTGGGAGGACAGGGCGGCTACACCTTC.

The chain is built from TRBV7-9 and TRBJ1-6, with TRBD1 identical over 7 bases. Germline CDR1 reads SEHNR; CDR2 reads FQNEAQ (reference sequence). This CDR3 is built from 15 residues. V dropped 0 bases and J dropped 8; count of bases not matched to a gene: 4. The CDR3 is CASSLARTGDSPLHF. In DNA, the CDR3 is TGTGCCAGCAGCTTAGCGCGTACAGGGGATTCACCCCTCCACTTT.

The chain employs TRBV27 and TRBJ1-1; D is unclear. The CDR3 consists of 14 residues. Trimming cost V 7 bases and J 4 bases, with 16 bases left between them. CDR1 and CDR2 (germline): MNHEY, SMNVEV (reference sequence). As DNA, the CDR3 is TGTGCCAGCACCTCCCCCGCCCGGGGCACTGAAGCTTTCTTT. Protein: CASTSPARGTEAFF.

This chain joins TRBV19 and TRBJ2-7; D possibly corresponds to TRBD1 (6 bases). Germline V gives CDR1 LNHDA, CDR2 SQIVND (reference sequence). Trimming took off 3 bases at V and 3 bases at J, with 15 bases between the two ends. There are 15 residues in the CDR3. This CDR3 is CASSIGQGNIYEQYF. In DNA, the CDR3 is TGTGCCAGTAGTATCGGGCAGGGGAACATCTACGAGCAGTACTTC.